Following are 18 T cell receptor beta chains from one sample sequenced in a study of control samples from healthy donors and cancer patients. The table came from immunoSEQ multiplex PCR; TCRdb's copy has only in-frame clones and leaves some out. The sample yields about 230,000 clones, roughly four fifths seen once. The sequenced material came from PBMCs. The receptors derive from a woman in her sixties with lung cancer.

This clone was picked up a small number of times. The chain uses TRBV6-5 and TRBJ1-1; 8 bases align to TRBD1. J gave up 0 bases and V 5 bases, and 2 bases lay outside the gene matches. This CDR3 has 14 amino acids. Per the germline V gene, CDR1 is MNHEY and CDR2 is SVGAGI. The CDR3 DNA follows: TGTGCCAGCAGTCCGACAGGGGTGAACACTGAAGCTTTCTTT. Protein product: CASSPTGVNTEAFF.

The CDR3 DNA reads as TGTGCCAGCAGCGGTACTAGAGGGGATACGCAGTATTTT. It specifies CASSGTRGDTQYF. The rearrangement uses TRBV3-1 (or the pseudogene TRBV3-2) and TRBJ2-3, with D possibly matching TRBD2 (5 bases). Deletions cut 5 bases from V and 6 bases from J, with 12 bases between. The CDR3 length is 13 residues. Per the germline V gene, CDR1 is LGHDT and CDR2 is YNNKEL (reference sequence).

This clone was seen a handful of times. V gene TRBV2 combines with J gene TRBJ1-5; 7 positions match TRBD1. The CDR3 length is 15 residues. V gave up 6 bases and J gave up 2 bases; unmatched junction bases: 7. Germline V gene lookup returns CDR1 SNHLY and CDR2 FYNNEI. CDR3 in DNA: TGTGCCAGCAGGTTCCAGGGGGGCGGCAATCAGCCCCAGCATTTT. As protein: CASRFQGGGNQPQHF.

The chain links TRBV9 to TRBJ2-7, with 13 bases aligning to TRBD2. The CDR3 is 17 residues long. Germline lookup yields CDR1 SGDLS and CDR2 YYNGEE. J gave up 2 bases and V 0 bases, and 5 bases lay outside the gene matches. CDR3 nucleotide sequence: TGTGCCAGCAGCGTAGGACTAGCGGGAGGTAGTCCCTACGAGCAGTACTTC. Protein sequence: CASSVGLAGGSPYEQYF. The full variable domain, in which reference TRBV9 and TRBJ2-7 provide the parts outside the CDR3, is DSGVTQTPKHLITATGQRVTLRCSPRSGDLSVYWYQQSLDQGLQFLIQYYNGEERAKGNILERFSAQQFPDLHSELNLSSLELGDSALYFCASSVGLAGGSPYEQYFGPGTRLTVT.

The rearrangement links TRBV6-1 to TRBJ2-3; a weak D match, TRBD2 (6 bases). Germline CDR1 MNHNS, CDR2 SASEGT. V was cut by 1 base and J by 0 bases, with 8 bases left in between. The CDR3 has 15 amino acids. CDR3 residues: CASSEVGTSTDTQYF. The CDR3 DNA sequence: TGTGCCAGCAGTGAAGTGGGGACTAGCACAGATACGCAGTATTTT.

The chain has TRBV6-5 and TRBJ1-6; TRBD1 agrees at 7 bases. Germline CDR1 reads MNHEY; CDR2 reads SVGAGI. The CDR3 is made up of 11 amino acids. The ends lost 11 bases at V and 10 bases at J; junction bases unmatched: 5. The CDR3 loop reads CAGTGDSPLHF. CDR3 DNA: TGTGCCGGTACAGGGGACTCACCCCTCCACTTT.

The chain carries TRBV9 and TRBJ1-2; D is uncertain. Germline-derived CDR1 and CDR2 are SGDLS and YYNGEE. The CDR3 sequence is 14 residues long. Trimming stripped 0 bases from V and 6 bases from J, with 12 bases between. CDR3 residues: CASSVGLLPDGYTF. CDR3 bases: TGTGCCAGCAGCGTAGGTTTGTTACCAGATGGCTACACCTTC.

The CDR3 DNA reads TGTGCCTCCTTCAGTCAAATGAACACTGAAGCTTTCTTT. It yields the protein CASFSQMNTEAFF. The chain is built from TRBV19 and TRBJ1-1; D ambiguous. V shed 11 bases and J shed 0 bases, with 13 bases lying between them. The germline V gene encodes CDR1 LNHDA and CDR2 SQIVND (reference sequence). The CDR3 is made up of 13 amino acids. The full variable domain, rest sourced from reference TRBV19 and TRBJ1-1, is DGGITQSPKYLFRKEGQNVTLSCEQNLNHDAMYWYRQDPGQGLRLIYYSQIVNDFQKGDIAEGYSVSREKKESFPLTVTSAQKNPTAFYLCASFSQMNTEAFFGQGTRLTVV.

The chain has TRBV5-6 and TRBJ2-1; TRBD2 aligns across 7 bases. The trim removed 2 bases at V and 0 bases at J, leaving 5 bases unmatched. The CDR3 consists of 16 residues. Germline lookup yields CDR1 SGHDT and CDR2 YYEEEE. The CDR3, as DNA: TGTGCCAGCAGCTTTCTAGCGGCTCCCTCCTACAATGAGCAGTTCTTC. Translation: CASSFLAAPSYNEQFF.

V is TRBV7-9 and J is TRBJ2-7, with D unresolved. CDR1 and CDR2 (germline): SEHNR, FQNEAQ (reference sequence). The CDR3 is made up of 14 amino acids. Between the trimmed V and J ends, which lost 2 bases and 2 bases, there was a span of 10 bases. CDR3 DNA: TGTGCCAGCAGCTTAACGCAGGAGACCTACGAGCAGTACTTC. This codes for CASSLTQETYEQYF.

The rearrangement joins TRBV7-7 to TRBJ2-2, with D perhaps given as TRBD1 or TRBD2 (6 bases each). CDR3 length equals 16 residues. V lost 1 base, J lost 6 bases, and 15 bases lay in between. CDR1 SSHAT and CDR2 FNYEAQ come from the germline V gene (reference sequence). In DNA, the CDR3 is TGTGCCAGCAGCTTAGTTTGGACGGGGGCCCCCGGGGAGCTGTTTTTT. This sequence encodes CASSLVWTGAPGELFF.

The rearrangement links TRBV2 to TRBJ2-7, with 12 bases fitting TRBD2. With V trimmed by 9 bases and J by 2 bases, 8 bases remained unmatched. The CDR3 contains 15 residues. The V gene's germline CDR1 is SNHLY and CDR2 FYNNEI. The CDR3 loop reads CASKGLAGLPYEQYF. CDR3 bases: TGTGCCAGTAAGGGACTAGCGGGCCTTCCCTACGAGCAGTACTTC. The whole variable domain, remainder taken from reference TRBV2 and TRBJ2-7, is EPEVTQTPSHQVTQMGQEVILRCVPISNHLYFYWYRQILGQKVEFLVSFYNNEISEKSEIFDDQFSVERPDGSNFTLKIRSTKLEDSAMYFCASKGLAGLPYEQYFGPGTRLTVT.

J is TRBJ1-1 and V is TRBV25-1; D gene uncertain. Germline V CDR1 and CDR2: MGHDK, SYGVNS. The germline V and J ends were trimmed by 2 bases and 7 bases, with 11 bases remaining between them. This CDR3 has 13 amino acids. The DNA for the CDR3 is TGTGCCAGCAGTGAAAATCCAGCTAATGAAGCTTTCTTT. This sequence encodes CASSENPANEAFF.

In its sample, this clone was seen once. The rearrangement links TRBV28 to TRBJ1-1; 7 nucleotides agree with TRBD1. CDR3 length equals 15 residues. V gave up 6 bases and J gave up 1 base; unmatched junction bases: 8. CDR1 MDHEN and CDR2 SYDVKM come from the germline V gene. Here the CDR3 reads CASRESGTANTEAFF. CDR3 bases: TGTGCCAGCAGGGAATCGGGGACAGCGAACACTGAAGCTTTCTTT.

The CDR3 loop is CASSKAGGGPYNEQFF. CDR3 coding DNA: TGTGCCAGCAGCAAAGCGGGCGGGGGACCCTACAATGAGCAGTTCTTC. The chain joins TRBV5-4 to TRBJ2-1; 7 bases line up with TRBD2. CDR3 length: 16 residues. J was trimmed by 2 bases and V by 4 bases; bases with no gene match: 9. CDR1 is SGHNT, CDR2 YYREEE, per germline (reference sequence).

V gene TRBV5-4 combines with J gene TRBJ2-3; D may be TRBD1 (6 bases). The CDR3 is made up of 14 amino acids. Deletions cut 2 bases from V and 1 base from J, with 8 bases between. Germline V gene sequence: CDR1 SGHNT, CDR2 YYREEE (reference sequence). In DNA form, the CDR3 reads TGTGCCAGCAGCTTTGGACAGCGCACAGATACGCAGTATTTT. This gives the protein CASSFGQRTDTQYF.

The gene calls are TRBV2 and TRBJ1-4; D is uncertain. The CDR3 is 13 amino acids. The V and J ends lost 5 bases and 0 bases respectively, with 4 bases between them. CDR1 is SNHLY and CDR2 is FYNNEI in the germline V gene. The CDR3 region is CASSSPTNEKLFF. In DNA, the CDR3 is TGTGCCAGCAGTTCCCCAACTAATGAAAAACTGTTTTTT.

This chain joins TRBV19 and TRBJ1-3; D uncertain. V dropped 5 bases and J dropped 1 base, with 12 bases sitting between them. The germline V gene has CDR1 LNHDA and CDR2 SQIVND (reference sequence). The CDR3 loop spans 15 amino acids. The CDR3 nucleotides read TGTGCCAGTAGTCCTTACAGCCCGTCTGGAAACACCATATATTTT. It yields the protein CASSPYSPSGNTIYF.